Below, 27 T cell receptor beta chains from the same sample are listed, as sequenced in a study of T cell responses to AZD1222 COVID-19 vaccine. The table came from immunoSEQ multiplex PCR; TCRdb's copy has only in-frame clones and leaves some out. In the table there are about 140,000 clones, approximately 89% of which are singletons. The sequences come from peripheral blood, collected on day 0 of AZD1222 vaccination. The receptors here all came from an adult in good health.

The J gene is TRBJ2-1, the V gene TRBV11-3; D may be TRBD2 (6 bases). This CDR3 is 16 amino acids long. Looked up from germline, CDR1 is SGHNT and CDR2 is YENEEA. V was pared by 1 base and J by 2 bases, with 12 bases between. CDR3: CASSLARRGPYNEQFF. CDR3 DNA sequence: TGTGCCAGCAGCTTAGCGCGGCGGGGCCCCTACAATGAGCAGTTCTTC.

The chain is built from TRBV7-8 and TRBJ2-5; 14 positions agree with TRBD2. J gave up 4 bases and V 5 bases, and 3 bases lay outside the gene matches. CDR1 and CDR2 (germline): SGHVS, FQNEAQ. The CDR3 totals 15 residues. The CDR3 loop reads CASSRLAGGRETQYF. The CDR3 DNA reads TGTGCCAGCAGCCGACTAGCGGGGGGGCGAGAGACCCAGTACTTC.

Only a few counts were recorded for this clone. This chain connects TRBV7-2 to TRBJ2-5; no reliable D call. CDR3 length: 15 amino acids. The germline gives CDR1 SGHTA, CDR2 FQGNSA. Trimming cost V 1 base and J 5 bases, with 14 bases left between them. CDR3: CASSLGARIGETQYF. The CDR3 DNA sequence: TGTGCCAGCAGCTTAGGGGCTAGGATCGGGGAGACCCAGTACTTC.

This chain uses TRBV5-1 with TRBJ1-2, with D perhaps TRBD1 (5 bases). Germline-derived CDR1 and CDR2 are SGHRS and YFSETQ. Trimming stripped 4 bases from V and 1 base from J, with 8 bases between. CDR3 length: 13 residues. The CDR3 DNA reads TGCGCCAGCAGCGAGGACAATAACTATGGCTACACCTTC. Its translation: CASSEDNNYGYTF. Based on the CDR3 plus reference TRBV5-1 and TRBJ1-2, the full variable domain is KAGVTQTPRYLIKTRGQQVTLSCSPISGHRSVSWYQQTPGQGLQFLFEYFSETQRNKGNFPGRFSGRQFSNSRSEMNVSTLELGDSALYLCASSEDNNYGYTFGSGTRLTVV.

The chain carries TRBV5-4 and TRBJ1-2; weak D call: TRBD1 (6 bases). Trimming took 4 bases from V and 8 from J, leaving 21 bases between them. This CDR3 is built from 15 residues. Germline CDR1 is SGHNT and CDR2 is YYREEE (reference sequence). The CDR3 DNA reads TGTGCCAGCAGCCCTAACCTAGGGGGGGCCGAAGGCTACACCTTC. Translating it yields CASSPNLGGAEGYTF.

The CDR3 region is CASSLLDGYTF. The CDR3 DNA reads TGTGCCAGCAGCCTGCTTGACGGCTACACCTTC. The genes are TRBV7-9 and TRBJ1-2, with D hard to call. Germline lookup yields CDR1 SEHNR and CDR2 FQNEAQ (reference sequence). The germline V and J ends were trimmed by 5 bases and 8 bases, with 9 bases remaining between them. The CDR3 is 11 residues long. The complete variable domain, with remaining parts taken from reference TRBV7-9 and TRBJ1-2, reads DTGVSQNPRHKITKRGQNVTFRCDPISEHNRLYWYRQTLGQGPEFLTYFQNEAQLEKSRLLSDRFSAERPKGSFSTLEIQRTEQGDSAMYLCASSLLDGYTFGSGTRLTVV.

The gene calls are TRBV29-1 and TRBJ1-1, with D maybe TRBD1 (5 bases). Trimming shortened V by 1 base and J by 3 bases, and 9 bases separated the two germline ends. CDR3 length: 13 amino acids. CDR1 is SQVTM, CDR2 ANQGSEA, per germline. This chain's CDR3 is CSVEVAGDTEAFF. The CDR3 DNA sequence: TGCAGCGTTGAAGTCGCGGGGGACACTGAAGCTTTCTTT.

The CDR3: CASRKGRDPGGELFF. As DNA, the CDR3 is TGTGCCAGCAGAAAGGGTCGGGATCCCGGCGGGGAGCTGTTTTTT. This chain joins TRBV2 and TRBJ2-2, with D possibly TRBD2 on 5 matching bases. The CDR3 has 15 residues. Germline V gene lookup returns CDR1 SNHLY and CDR2 FYNNEI. Trimming pared 6 bases from V and 7 bases from J, leaving 18 bases between.

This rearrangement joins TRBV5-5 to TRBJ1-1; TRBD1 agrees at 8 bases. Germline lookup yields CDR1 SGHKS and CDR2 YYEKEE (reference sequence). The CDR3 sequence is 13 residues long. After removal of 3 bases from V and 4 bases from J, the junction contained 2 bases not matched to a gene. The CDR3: CASSSDRVTEAFF. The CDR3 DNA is TGTGCCAGCAGCTCGGACAGGGTCACTGAAGCTTTCTTT.

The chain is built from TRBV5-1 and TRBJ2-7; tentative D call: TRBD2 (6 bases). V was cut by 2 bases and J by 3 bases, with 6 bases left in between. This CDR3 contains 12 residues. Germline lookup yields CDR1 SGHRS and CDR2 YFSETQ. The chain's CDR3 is CASSFGSYEQYF. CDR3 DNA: TGCGCCAGCAGCTTCGGGAGCTACGAGCAGTACTTC.

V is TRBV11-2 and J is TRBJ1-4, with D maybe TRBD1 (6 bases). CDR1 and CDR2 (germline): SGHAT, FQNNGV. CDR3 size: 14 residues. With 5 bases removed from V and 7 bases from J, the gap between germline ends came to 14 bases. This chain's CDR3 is CASSGGARAEKLFF. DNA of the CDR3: TGTGCCAGCAGCGGGGGGGCTCGCGCTGAAAAACTGTTTTTT. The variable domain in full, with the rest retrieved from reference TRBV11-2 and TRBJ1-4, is EAGVAQSPRYKIIEKRQSVAFWCNPISGHATLYWYQQILGQGPKLLIQFQNNGVVDDSQLPKDRFSAERLKGVDSTLKIQPAKLEDSAVYLCASSGGARAEKLFFGSGTQLSVL.

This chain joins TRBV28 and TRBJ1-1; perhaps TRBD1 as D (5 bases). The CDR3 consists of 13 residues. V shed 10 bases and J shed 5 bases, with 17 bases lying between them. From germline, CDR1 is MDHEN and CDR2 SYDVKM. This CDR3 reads CAIFGAAGTEAFF. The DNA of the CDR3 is TGTGCCATCTTCGGGGCCGCGGGGACTGAAGCTTTCTTT.

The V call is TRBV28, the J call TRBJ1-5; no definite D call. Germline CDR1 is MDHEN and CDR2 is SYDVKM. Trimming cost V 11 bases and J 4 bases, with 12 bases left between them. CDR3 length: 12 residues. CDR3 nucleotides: TGTGCCCTGGGCCGGCGGAATCAGCCCCAGCATTTT. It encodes CALGRRNQPQHF.

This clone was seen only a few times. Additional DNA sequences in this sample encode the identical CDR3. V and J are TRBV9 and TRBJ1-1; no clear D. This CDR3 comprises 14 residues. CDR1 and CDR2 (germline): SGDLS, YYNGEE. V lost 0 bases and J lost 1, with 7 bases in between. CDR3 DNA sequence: TGTGCCAGCAGCGTAGGGGCAGAGAACACTGAAGCTTTCTTT. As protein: CASSVGAENTEAFF. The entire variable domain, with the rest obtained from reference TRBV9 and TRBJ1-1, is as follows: DSGVTQTPKHLITATGQRVTLRCSPRSGDLSVYWYQQSLDQGLQFLIQYYNGEERAKGNILERFSAQQFPDLHSELNLSSLELGDSALYFCASSVGAENTEAFFGQGTRLTVV.

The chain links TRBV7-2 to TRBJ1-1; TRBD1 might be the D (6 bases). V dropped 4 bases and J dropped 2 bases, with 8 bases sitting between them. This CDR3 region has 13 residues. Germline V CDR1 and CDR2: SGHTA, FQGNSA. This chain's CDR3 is CASSWDTNTEAFF. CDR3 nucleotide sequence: TGTGCCAGCAGCTGGGACACCAACACTGAAGCTTTCTTT.

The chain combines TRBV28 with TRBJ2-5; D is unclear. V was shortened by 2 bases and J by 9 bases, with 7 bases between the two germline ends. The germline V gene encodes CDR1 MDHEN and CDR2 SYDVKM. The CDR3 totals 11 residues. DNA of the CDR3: TGTGCCAGCAGTTTACCGGGTCCCCAGTACTTC. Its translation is CASSLPGPQYF. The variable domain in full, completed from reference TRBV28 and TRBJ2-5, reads DVKVTQSSRYLVKRTGEKVFLECVQDMDHENMFWYRQDPGLGLRLIYFSYDVKMKEKGDIPEGYSVSREKKERFSLILESASTNQTSMYLCASSLPGPQYFGPGTRLLVL.

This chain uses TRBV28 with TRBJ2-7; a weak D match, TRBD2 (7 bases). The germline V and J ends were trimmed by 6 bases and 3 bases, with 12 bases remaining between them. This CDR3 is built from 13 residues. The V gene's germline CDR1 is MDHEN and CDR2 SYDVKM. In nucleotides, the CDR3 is TGTGCCAGCAGATGGGGAGGGGGCTACGAGCAGTACTTC. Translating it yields CASRWGGGYEQYF. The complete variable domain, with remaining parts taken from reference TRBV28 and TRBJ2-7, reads DVKVTQSSRYLVKRTGEKVFLECVQDMDHENMFWYRQDPGLGLRLIYFSYDVKMKEKGDIPEGYSVSREKKERFSLILESASTNQTSMYLCASRWGGGYEQYFGPGTRLTVT.

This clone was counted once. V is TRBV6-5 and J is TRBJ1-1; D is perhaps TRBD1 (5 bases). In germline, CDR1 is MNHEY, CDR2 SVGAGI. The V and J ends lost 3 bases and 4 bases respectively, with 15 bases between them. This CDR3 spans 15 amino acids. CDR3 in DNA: TGTGCCAGCAGTTATTCCGGGACCGCAAGCACTGAAGCTTTCTTT. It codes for CASSYSGTASTEAFF.

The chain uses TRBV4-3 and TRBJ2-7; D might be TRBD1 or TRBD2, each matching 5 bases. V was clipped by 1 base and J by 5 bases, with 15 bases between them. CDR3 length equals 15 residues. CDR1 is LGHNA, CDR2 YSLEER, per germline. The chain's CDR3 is CASSQALRERDEQYF. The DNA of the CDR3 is TGCGCCAGCAGCCAAGCCCTCAGGGAGAGGGACGAGCAGTACTTC.

In DNA, the CDR3 is TGTGCCAGCAGCCAAGAGATTAGCGGCTCCTACAATGAGCAGTTCTTC. Its protein product is CASSQEISGSYNEQFF. This chain uses TRBV3-1 (or the pseudogene TRBV3-2) with TRBJ2-1, with D possibly being TRBD2 (6 bases). V lost 0 bases, J lost 0 bases, and 9 bases lay in between. This CDR3 is 16 amino acids long. Germline V gene data show CDR1 as LGHDT and CDR2 as YNNKEL (reference sequence).

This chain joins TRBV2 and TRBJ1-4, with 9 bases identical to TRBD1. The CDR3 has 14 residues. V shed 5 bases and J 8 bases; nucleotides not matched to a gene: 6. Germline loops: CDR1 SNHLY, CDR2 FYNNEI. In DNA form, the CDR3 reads TGTGCCAGCAGTTTCACAGGGGGCAACGAAAAACTGTTTTTT. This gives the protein CASSFTGGNEKLFF.

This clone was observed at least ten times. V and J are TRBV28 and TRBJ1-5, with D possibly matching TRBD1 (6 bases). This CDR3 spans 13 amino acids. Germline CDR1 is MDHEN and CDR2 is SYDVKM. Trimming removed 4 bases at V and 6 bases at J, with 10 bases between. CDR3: CASSSGAGQPQHF. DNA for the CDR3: TGTGCCAGCAGTTCAGGGGCGGGTCAGCCCCAGCATTTT.

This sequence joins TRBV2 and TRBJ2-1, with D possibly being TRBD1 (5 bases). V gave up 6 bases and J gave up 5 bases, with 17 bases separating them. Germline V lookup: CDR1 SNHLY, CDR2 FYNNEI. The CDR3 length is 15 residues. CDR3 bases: TGTGCCAGCAGCCCCCCAGGGCCTGGGCACAATGAGCAGTTCTTC. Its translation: CASSPPGPGHNEQFF.

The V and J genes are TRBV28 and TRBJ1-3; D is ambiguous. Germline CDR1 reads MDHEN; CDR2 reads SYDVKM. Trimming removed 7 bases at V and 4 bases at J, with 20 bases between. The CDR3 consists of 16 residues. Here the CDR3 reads CASTSPGLVYGNTIYF. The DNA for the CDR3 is TGTGCCAGCACCTCACCGGGGTTGGTATACGGAAACACCATATATTTT.

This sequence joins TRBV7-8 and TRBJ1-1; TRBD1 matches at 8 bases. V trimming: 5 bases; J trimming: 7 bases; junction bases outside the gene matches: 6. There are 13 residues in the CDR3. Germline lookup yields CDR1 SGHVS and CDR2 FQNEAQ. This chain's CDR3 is CASSADRGGEAFF. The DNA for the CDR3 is TGTGCCAGCAGCGCTGACAGGGGTGGTGAAGCTTTCTTT. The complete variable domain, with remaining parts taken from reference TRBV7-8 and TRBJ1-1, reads GAGVSQSPRYKVAKRGQDVALRCDPISGHVSLFWYQQALGQGPEFLTYFQNEAQLDKSGLPSDRFFAERPEGSVSTLKIQRTQQEDSAVYLCASSADRGGEAFFGQGTRLTVV.

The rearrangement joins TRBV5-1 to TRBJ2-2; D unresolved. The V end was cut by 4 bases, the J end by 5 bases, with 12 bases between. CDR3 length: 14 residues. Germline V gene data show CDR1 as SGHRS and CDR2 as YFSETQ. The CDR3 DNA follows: TGCGCCAGCAGCAAAACGTGGCTGACCGGGGAGCTGTTTTTT. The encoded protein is CASSKTWLTGELFF.

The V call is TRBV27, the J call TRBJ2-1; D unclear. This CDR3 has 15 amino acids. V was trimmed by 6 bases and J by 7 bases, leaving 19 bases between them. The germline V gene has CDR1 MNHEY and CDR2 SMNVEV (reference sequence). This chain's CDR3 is CASREGLRLENEQFF. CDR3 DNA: TGTGCCAGCAGGGAAGGGCTTCGACTGGAGAATGAGCAGTTCTTC.